This T cell receptor (beta chain) comes out of a study of CD8 T cells in Susac syndrome. As regards this clonotype: Its antigen is still unknown.

Germline lookup yields CDR1 MGHRA and CDR2 YSYEKL. The CDR3 is made up of 14 amino acids. V was pared by 4 bases and J by 1 base, with 10 bases between. Purification of the CD8+ and CD4+ T cells relied on negative isolation, and TEMRA cells underwent FACS enrichment. The study, taken as a whole, reports: The TCR sequencing and HLA analysis in the study involved a relatively small number of individuals, as the study acknowledged.

Random hexamers primed reverse transcription of about 0.5 to 1 ug RNA. Amplification of TCR beta CDR3 used immunoSEQ multiplex PCR across 54 Vbeta and 13 Jbeta. TCRdb re-called the immunoSEQ multiplex PCR reads with MiXCR, one entry per CDR3 protein. The sample carries some 120,000 distinct CDR3 sequences, around 90% recorded once. The V call is TRBV4-1, the J call TRBJ1-1; D gene uncertain. This clonotype originated in a human donor with multiple sclerosis. The sequenced sample consisted of CD8+ T cells from PBMCs. As DNA, the CDR3 is TGCGCCAGCAGCCCCCGGTTTCCGAACACTGAAGCTTTCTTT. Translating gives CASSPRFPNTEAFF.